This TCR beta chain was sequenced for a study of vaccination and CD4 T cells after COVID-19. Turning to this clonotype: Its antigen is currently unknown.

CDR3 length: 13 amino acids. Trimming stripped 0 bases from V and 4 bases from J, with 9 bases between. Germline CDR1 and CDR2: DFQATT and SNEGSKA (reference sequence). Sequencing of cultured CD4+ T cell DNA used the Oncomine TCR Beta short-read assay. MiXCR, applied by TCRdb to the PCR reads, yields one record per CDR3 protein. The sample has more than 10,000 distinct CDR3 sequences, about two fifths seen once. Treatment noted: approximately 10-day PBMC culture with coronavirus spike peptide pools or control peptides (ViraFEST assay). The rearrangement joins TRBV20-1 to TRBJ1-2; D remains unclear. The receptor comes from a human donor who had recovered from COVID-19. Sequences were obtained from CD4+ T cells from blood, cultured in vitro. The CDR3 coding sequence is TGCAGTGCTAGAGACCGGACGGTCTATGGCTACACCTTC. It is translated as CSARDRTVYGYTF.